What follows describes a single T cell receptor (beta chain). The data were produced by immunoSEQ multiplex PCR, yet TCRdb's version contains in-frame clones alone and is incomplete. Among 140,000 or so clones listed, about 80% were seen once. These data come from a study of blood T cell repertoires in COVID-19. As for the study in general: COVID-19 samples from acute and convalescent phases originated in the United States, Italy and Spain.

Trimming took 5 bases from V and 4 from J, leaving 9 bases between them. The CDR3 covers 12 residues. Germline CDR1 reads SGHAT; CDR2 reads FQDESV (reference sequence). The clonotype comes from a woman aged 80 or over with acute or convalescent COVID-19. The V and J genes are TRBV11-1 and TRBJ2-7, with D unresolved. The material sequenced was peripheral blood. DNA of the CDR3: TGTGCCAGCAGCCCCCTGCGTTACGAGCAGTACTTC. This gives the protein CASSPLRYEQYF.